A selection of T cell receptor beta chains follows, all from one sample in a study of tumor-infiltrating lymphocytes in oesophageal squamous cell carcinoma. MiXCR was run by TCRdb on the PCR reads, yielding one entry per CDR3 protein. This sample has 15,000 to 20,000 distinct CDR3 sequences, with about 53% found just once. What was sequenced was esophageal tumor tissue. These TCRs come from a male donor with esophageal squamous cell carcinoma. Each CDR3 is given with its conserved first and last residue.

v_gene	j_gene	CDR3aa
TRBV6-2/TRBV6-3	TRBJ2-7	CASSYSPTGLDGLYEQYF
TRBV5-4	TRBJ1-1	CASSLGRHTPEAFF
TRBV7-3	-	CASSLPPTSGGVEQFF
TRBV7-2	TRBJ2-7	CASSLDVAIYEQYF
TRBV12-3/TRBV12-4	-	CASSPGPYEQYF
TRBV7-2	-	CASSSDRVRLGETQYF
TRBV7-7	TRBJ2-3	CASSFTNTDTQYF
TRBV24-1	TRBJ2-3	CATSDSTQNTDTQYF
TRBV7-8	TRBJ2-1	CASSLHNEQFF
TRBV7-9	TRBJ2-1	CASISTGGNEQFF
TRBV7-2	TRBJ2-5	CASSLSRGQETQYF
TRBV7-2	TRBJ1-4	CASSRGANEKLFF
TRBV12-3/TRBV12-4	TRBJ2-2	CASSSGQVPANTGELFF
TRBV7-2	TRBJ2-7	CASSPAVDVEQYF
TRBV6-1	TRBJ2-6	CASSELAGANVLTF
TRBV11-1	TRBJ2-3	CASRISSGRLYTQYF
TRBV4-3	TRBJ2-3	CASSQDTSGTDTQYF
TRBV19	TRBJ2-2	CASRQPSNTGELFF
TRBV7-2	TRBJ2-6	CASSTGDSGANVLTF
TRBV20-1	TRBJ2-3	CSAPEGQVSTDTQYF
TRBV28	TRBJ1-6	CASSFRDRVAYNEQYF
TRBV7-6	TRBJ2-3	CASSQLAISTDTQYF
TRBV28	TRBJ1-1	CASNIYGRPTEAFF
TRBV12-3/TRBV12-4	TRBJ1-3	CASNPSGTGNTIYF
TRBV7-8	TRBJ1-6	CASSLHPRRNNSPLHF
TRBV11-2	TRBJ2-3	CASSFSPAGGNTDTQYF
TRBV4-1	TRBJ2-7	CASSQDYGGNEQYF
TRBV5-3	TRBJ1-5	CASNPSLGTGAGQPQHF
TRBV28	TRBJ2-7	CASSRWGGPHEQYF
TRBV6-1	TRBJ2-4	CASRTKPGQGYAQAKNIQYF
TRBV28	TRBJ2-1	CASSSQGYNEQFF
TRBV6-5	TRBJ1-5	CASSSSPGTQHF
TRBV18	-	CASSPPGGAKNEQFF
TRBV11-2	-	CASSFRTSGSDEQFF
TRBV7-3	-	CASSTKGAREQFF
TRBV6-1	TRBJ2-5	CASYSRAETQYF
TRBV7-2	-	CASSLDLSSYSEQYF
TRBV28	TRBJ2-6	CARNGQPGHLRF
TRBV12-3/TRBV12-4	TRBJ1-2	CASSWGDSSYGYTF